The 18 T cell receptor beta chains listed next were all sequenced from one sample in a study of blood T cell repertoires in COVID-19. This table comes from immunoSEQ multiplex PCR, and its TCRdb copy is limited to in-frame clones, with some not included. In the table there are some 490,000 clones, around 85% of which are singletons. Sequenced material: PBMCs or T cells enriched from blood (not recorded which). The receptors come from a woman in her sixties or seventies who had recovered from COVID-19.

The rearrangement links TRBV27 to TRBJ2-7; no firm D call. The CDR3 covers 12 residues. Trimming left V 4 bases short and J 6 bases short, with 10 bases between. Germline V gene sequence: CDR1 MNHEY, CDR2 SMNVEV (reference sequence). In DNA form, the CDR3 reads TGTGCCAGCAGTTCCCGACAAGGCGAGCAGTACTTC. Amino acid sequence: CASSSRQGEQYF.

This clone showed up just a few times. This chain links TRBV2 with TRBJ1-5, with D perhaps matching TRBD1 (5 bases). Trimming cost V 5 bases and J 2 bases, with 22 bases left between them. The CDR3 loop spans 18 amino acids. Germline V gene data show CDR1 as SNHLY and CDR2 as FYNNEI. The CDR3, as DNA: TGTGCCAGCAGTCCCGGTCCCCCCGGGGGGTCCGGCAATCAGCCCCAGCATTTT. Translated, it gives CASSPGPPGGSGNQPQHF.

About this clone: The sample has other DNA sequences that encode this CDR3 too. The chain recombines TRBV2 with TRBJ2-1; D possibly corresponds to TRBD2 (6 bases). The CDR3 totals 13 residues. V was clipped by 8 bases and J by 0 bases, with 8 bases between them. Germline CDR1 and CDR2: SNHLY and FYNNEI. The CDR3 region is CASGGSSYNEQFF. The CDR3 DNA reads as TGTGCCAGCGGGGGGAGCTCCTACAATGAGCAGTTCTTC. The entire variable domain, with the rest obtained from reference TRBV2 and TRBJ2-1, is as follows: EPEVTQTPSHQVTQMGQEVILRCVPISNHLYFYWYRQILGQKVEFLVSFYNNEISEKSEIFDDQFSVERPDGSNFTLKIRSTKLEDSAMYFCASGGSSYNEQFFGPGTRLTVL.

The rearrangement uses TRBV2 and TRBJ2-2; 7 bases line up with TRBD1. CDR1 and CDR2 (germline): SNHLY, FYNNEI. The CDR3 contains 16 residues. The V and J ends lost 6 bases and 4 bases, in that order; junction bases with no gene match: 11. The CDR3, as DNA: TGTGCCAGCAGCCTATTGACAGGGTCGATCACCGGGGAGCTGTTTTTT. Protein: CASSLLTGSITGELFF. The full variable domain, rest sourced from reference TRBV2 and TRBJ2-2, is EPEVTQTPSHQVTQMGQEVILRCVPISNHLYFYWYRQILGQKVEFLVSFYNNEISEKSEIFDDQFSVERPDGSNFTLKIRSTKLEDSAMYFCASSLLTGSITGELFFGEGSRLTVL.

The count of this clone is one. The chain is built from TRBV19 and TRBJ2-6; 8 nucleotides agree with TRBD1. V gave up 4 bases and J gave up 4 bases; unmatched junction bases: 3. CDR1 and CDR2 (germline): LNHDA, SQIVND (reference sequence). The CDR3 is 15 residues long. CDR3 amino acids: CASSTGGAGANVLTF. The CDR3 nucleotides read TGTGCCAGTAGTACAGGGGGCGCAGGGGCCAACGTCCTGACTTTC.

The chain couples TRBV6-5 to TRBJ1-5; 7 bases fit TRBD1. With 2 bases clipped from V and 4 bases from J, the junction kept 5 bases outside the gene matches. The CDR3 length is 15 residues. Germline values: CDR1 MNHEY, CDR2 SVGAGI. The CDR3 coding sequence is TGTGCCAGCAGTTACGCAGGGGGTAGGAATCAGCCCCAGCATTTT. This translates into CASSYAGGRNQPQHF.

The chain is built from TRBV2 and TRBJ2-7; 10 nucleotides line up with TRBD1. The CDR3 contains 14 residues. Germline CDR1 SNHLY, CDR2 FYNNEI. V lost 8 bases to trimming and J lost 0 bases; unmatched junction nucleotides: 4. The DNA of the CDR3 is TGTGCCAGCCGACGGGACAGGGGCTCCTACGAGCAGTACTTC. This translates into CASRRDRGSYEQYF.

This clone was counted only a few times. The V gene is TRBV9, the J gene TRBJ1-2; D may be TRBD1 (6 bases). The CDR3 is 13 amino acids. Germline CDR1 SGDLS, CDR2 YYNGEE. V lost 4 bases and J 4 bases, leaving 11 bases between the germline ends. The CDR3 DNA reads TGTGCCAGCAGCTGGACAGACTCCTATGGCTACACCTTC. Translating gives CASSWTDSYGYTF.

This chain links TRBV10-2 with TRBJ1-2, with D perhaps matching TRBD1 (6 bases). V was trimmed by 4 bases and J by 5 bases, leaving 14 bases between them. Germline V CDR1 and CDR2: WSHSY, SAAADI. The CDR3 consists of 14 residues. CDR3 bases: TGCGCCAGCAGTGCGACAGGCCCAGGGTATGGCTACACCTTC. Translating gives CASSATGPGYGYTF.

The count of this clone is one. V and J are TRBV5-1 and TRBJ2-1; 13 nucleotides align to TRBD2. V lost 4 bases and J lost 0; bases outside the gene matches: 7. This CDR3 region has 18 residues. Germline CDR1 is SGHRS and CDR2 is YFSETQ. The CDR3 protein is CASSRTSGGASSYNEQFF. In nucleotides, the CDR3 is TGCGCCAGCAGCCGGACTAGCGGGGGTGCGAGCTCCTACAATGAGCAGTTCTTC. Combining the CDR3 with reference TRBV5-1 and TRBJ2-1 gives the whole variable domain KAGVTQTPRYLIKTRGQQVTLSCSPISGHRSVSWYQQTPGQGLQFLFEYFSETQRNKGNFPGRFSGRQFSNSRSEMNVSTLELGDSALYLCASSRTSGGASSYNEQFFGPGTRLTVL.

This chain links TRBV19 with TRBJ1-2, with a tentative D call TRBD1 (5 bases). CDR1 is LNHDA, CDR2 SQIVND, per germline (reference sequence). This CDR3 spans 13 amino acids. Trimming cost V 4 bases and J 1 base, with 7 bases left between them. The CDR3 is CASSKQVNYGYTF. CDR3 DNA: TGTGCCAGTAGTAAACAGGTTAACTATGGCTACACCTTC. Variable domain in full (rest from reference TRBV19 and TRBJ1-2): DGGITQSPKYLFRKEGQNVTLSCEQNLNHDAMYWYRQDPGQGLRLIYYSQIVNDFQKGDIAEGYSVSREKKESFPLTVTSAQKNPTAFYLCASSKQVNYGYTFGSGTRLTVV.

V usage is TRBV10-3 and J usage is TRBJ2-7; perhaps TRBD1 as D (5 bases). This CDR3 has 15 amino acids. CDR1 and CDR2 (germline): ENHRY, SYGVKD. With 0 bases removed from V and 0 bases from J, the gap between germline ends came to 9 bases. The CDR3 DNA follows: TGTGCCATCAGTGAGTCACAGGCCCGCTCCTACGAGCAGTACTTC. Translated: CAISESQARSYEQYF.

The rearrangement joins TRBV19 to TRBJ1-1; 9 bases are a match to TRBD1. The CDR3 totals 17 residues. V lost 5 bases, J lost 0 bases, and 10 bases stayed unmatched. Germline CDR1 LNHDA, CDR2 SQIVND (reference sequence). The CDR3 DNA reads TGTGCCAGTAGTTCACTACCGGGACAGGGCATGAACACTGAAGCTTTCTTT. Amino acid sequence: CASSSLPGQGMNTEAFF. Filled out from reference TRBV19 and TRBJ1-1, the complete variable domain reads DGGITQSPKYLFRKEGQNVTLSCEQNLNHDAMYWYRQDPGQGLRLIYYSQIVNDFQKGDIAEGYSVSREKKESFPLTVTSAQKNPTAFYLCASSSLPGQGMNTEAFFGQGTRLTVV.

The genes are TRBV5-4 and TRBJ2-5, with D uncertain. Trimming cost V 1 base and J 5 bases, with 12 bases left between them. CDR3 size: 14 residues. CDR1 SGHNT and CDR2 YYREEE come from the germline V gene (reference sequence). CDR3 sequence reads: CASSLPAVLETQYF. The CDR3 bases are TGTGCCAGCAGCTTGCCGGCGGTCTTGGAGACCCAGTACTTC. Together with reference TRBV5-4 and TRBJ2-5, the CDR3 gives the full variable domain: ETGVTQSPTHLIKTRGQQVTLRCSSQSGHNTVSWYQQALGQGPQFIFQYYREEENGRGNFPPRFSGLQFPNYSSELNVNALELDDSALYLCASSLPAVLETQYFGPGTRLLVL.

V is TRBV6-9 and J is TRBJ1-4; weak D call: TRBD1 (6 bases). Germline V gene data show CDR1 as MNHGY and CDR2 as SVAAGI. The CDR3 totals 15 residues. V gave up 1 base and J gave up 5 bases, with 11 bases separating them. Here the CDR3 DNA reads TGTGCCAGCAGTTATTGGGGAGGGGGGAATGAAAAACTGTTTTTT. This gives the protein CASSYWGGGNEKLFF.

As concerns this clone: The sample carries other DNA sequences with the same CDR3. This chain uses TRBV27 with TRBJ1-5, with 7 nucleotides matching TRBD1. Germline lookup yields CDR1 MNHEY and CDR2 SMNVEV (reference sequence). This CDR3 has 15 residues. The J segment lost 2 bases and the V segment lost 1 base, leaving 2 bases of the junction unmatched. The CDR3 DNA sequence: TGTGCCAGCAGTTTATACAGGGGCGGCAATCAGCCCCAGCATTTT. This gives the protein CASSLYRGGNQPQHF.

The rearrangement joins TRBV5-1 to TRBJ1-1; TRBD1 matches 7 bases. The CDR3 consists of 16 residues. The germline CDR1 and CDR2 sequences are SGHRS and YFSETQ. After removal of 2 bases from V and 1 base from J, the junction contained 8 bases not matched to a gene. The CDR3 bases are TGCGCCAGCAGCTTCGGGGCAGGGGGTACGAACACTGAAGCTTTCTTT. It encodes CASSFGAGGTNTEAFF. Together with reference TRBV5-1 and TRBJ1-1, the CDR3 gives the full variable domain: KAGVTQTPRYLIKTRGQQVTLSCSPISGHRSVSWYQQTPGQGLQFLFEYFSETQRNKGNFPGRFSGRQFSNSRSEMNVSTLELGDSALYLCASSFGAGGTNTEAFFGQGTRLTVV.

The CDR3 here is CASSPTDRGDTQYF. The CDR3 DNA reads TGCGCCAGCAGCCCTACGGACAGGGGGGATACGCAGTATTTT. The chain is built from TRBV5-1 and TRBJ2-3; 10 bases map to TRBD1. This CDR3 has 14 residues. V lost 4 bases, J lost 6 bases, and 5 bases stayed unmatched. The V gene's germline CDR1 is SGHRS and CDR2 YFSETQ.